These 30 T cell receptor beta chains were sequenced from one sample in a study of cytomegalovirus exposure and HLA in healthy donors. PCR amplification relied on 60 Vbeta primers (plus 13 Jbeta primers). Profiling relied on immunoSEQ multiplex PCR, and the TCRdb table lists in-frame clones only, not all of them. This sample has 110,000 or so clones; over 70% occur once, and the top ten carry about 4.2%. The sample taken for sequencing was PBMCs. These receptor sequences come from a woman between 35 and 50 years old in good health and CMV-seropositive.

The chain joins TRBV18 to TRBJ2-7; D might be TRBD1 (5 bases). Germline values: CDR1 KGHSH, CDR2 LQKENI. The V end was cut by 0 bases, the J end by 5 bases, with 11 bases between. The CDR3 runs to 14 residues. The DNA for the CDR3 is TGTGCCAGCTCACCACCGGCCAGGGAAAACGAGCAGTACTTC. It translates to CASSPPARENEQYF.

This clone has a handful of counts. This chain connects TRBV5-1 to TRBJ2-1, with a weak D call TRBD2 (6 bases). The length of the CDR3 is 13 residues. V was shortened by 4 bases and J by 10 bases, with 15 bases between the two germline ends. Germline V lookup: CDR1 SGHRS, CDR2 YFSETQ. Written as DNA, the CDR3 is TGCGCCAGCAGCGGGGGACTGGTCCGCGAGCAGTTCTTC. Amino acid sequence: CASSGGLVREQFF.

The chain joins TRBV4-1 to TRBJ2-3; 9 positions agree with TRBD1. With V trimmed by 4 bases and J by 5 bases, 10 bases remained unmatched. The CDR3 contains 16 residues. The V gene's germline CDR1 is MGHRA and CDR2 YSYEKL. The chain's CDR3 is CASSLPADRGGDTQYF. The CDR3 DNA reads as TGCGCCAGCAGCCTTCCCGCGGACAGGGGAGGAGATACGCAGTATTTT.

The V gene is TRBV7-6, the J gene TRBJ2-2, with TRBD1 matching 7 bases. V was clipped by 5 bases and J by 6 bases; unmatched bases: 3. Germline CDR1 reads SGHVS; CDR2 reads FNYEAQ. The CDR3 runs to 13 residues. In DNA, the CDR3 is TGTGCCAGCAGCGTTCAGGGGGCCGGGGAGCTGTTTTTT. Residues: CASSVQGAGELFF.

This chain links TRBV27 with TRBJ2-1, with unresolved D. This CDR3 region has 15 residues. Per germline, CDR1 MNHEY and CDR2 SMNVEV (reference sequence). V lost 2 bases, J lost 3 bases, and 11 bases lay in between. CDR3 coding DNA: TGTGCCAGCAGTTTAGATCCTACCCTCTACAATGAGCAGTTCTTC. Translating it yields CASSLDPTLYNEQFF.

This chain joins TRBV5-6 and TRBJ2-1; the D is unclear. Trimming took 0 bases from V and 10 from J, leaving 14 bases between them. Germline values: CDR1 SGHDT, CDR2 YYEEEE. The CDR3 contains 14 residues. DNA for the CDR3: TGTGCCAGCAGCTTGGCCAACGGCTTGAGGGAGCAGTTCTTC. Protein product: CASSLANGLREQFF.

The CDR3 DNA reads as TGTGCCAGCAGACGGACAGGGAGCCCTTCGAACACCGGGGAGCTGTTTTTT. Translation gives CASRRTGSPSNTGELFF. This sequence joins TRBV5-6 and TRBJ2-2; TRBD1 aligns across 8 bases. Per the germline V gene, CDR1 is SGHDT and CDR2 is YYEEEE. Germline trimming cut 5 bases from V and 0 bases from J; bases unmatched to any gene: 9. CDR3 size: 17 residues.

This rearrangement joins TRBV18 to TRBJ2-2; D might be TRBD1 (6 bases). Germline V gene data show CDR1 as KGHSH and CDR2 as LQKENI. V lost 3 bases and J 5 bases, leaving 13 bases between the germline ends. The CDR3 consists of 15 residues. The CDR3 region is CASSPFTGTTGELFF. The CDR3 coding sequence is TGTGCCAGCTCACCGTTCACAGGGACGACCGGGGAGCTGTTTTTT.

The J gene is TRBJ2-4, the V gene TRBV27; D is perhaps TRBD1 (5 bases). V dropped 9 bases and J dropped 3 bases, with 24 bases sitting between them. The CDR3 extends over 17 amino acids. Germline V gene data show CDR1 as MNHEY and CDR2 as SMNVEV (reference sequence). The CDR3, as DNA: TGTGCCAGTCGAGGACGGATTCGAAGGGGTGTCAAAAACATTCAGTACTTC. Residues: CASRGRIRRGVKNIQYF.

The chain carries TRBV7-9 and TRBJ2-5, with 8 bases lining up with TRBD1. The J call may be incorrect, as the DNA end agrees better with TRBJ2-7. CDR1 is SEHNR and CDR2 is FQNEAQ in the germline V gene (reference sequence). The CDR3 consists of 16 residues. This chain's CDR3 is CASSPKPGTGNYEQYF. The CDR3 DNA reads TGTGCCAGCAGCCCTAAACCCGGGACAGGTAACTACGAGCAGTACTTC.

CDR3 sequence: CASSPQGPYGYTF. CDR3 nucleotides: TGTGCCAGCAGCCCACAGGGACCATATGGCTACACCTTC. The rearrangement uses TRBV9 and TRBJ1-2; perhaps TRBD1 as D (6 bases). The V end was cut by 4 bases, the J end by 5 bases, with 12 bases between. The germline V gene has CDR1 SGDLS and CDR2 YYNGEE. The CDR3 sequence is 13 residues long.

The chain couples TRBV5-4 to TRBJ2-7; D is ambiguous. Germline CDR1 reads SGHNT; CDR2 reads YYREEE (reference sequence). The V end lost 2 bases, the J end lost 5 bases, and 11 bases lay between the germline ends. The CDR3 extends over 13 amino acids. The chain's CDR3 is CASSLDLVNEQYF. DNA for the CDR3: TGTGCCAGCAGCTTAGACTTAGTGAACGAGCAGTACTTC.

The chain is built from TRBV9 and TRBJ2-1; 13 positions match TRBD2. The V gene end was trimmed by 3 bases and the J gene end by 0 bases; junction bases not matched to a gene: 0. The CDR3 has 16 amino acids. In germline, CDR1 is SGDLS, CDR2 YYNGEE. DNA of the CDR3: TGTGCCAGCAGCGGGACTAGCGGGGGCTCCTACAATGAGCAGTTCTTC. Translating it yields CASSGTSGGSYNEQFF.

The chain recombines TRBV7-2 with TRBJ2-7; 8 bases line up with TRBD2. V shed 2 bases, J shed 6 bases, and the junction held 3 bases outside the gene matches. From germline, CDR1 is SGHTA and CDR2 FQGNSA. There are 13 residues in the CDR3. The CDR3 sequence: CASSLRLAFEQYF. Written as DNA, the CDR3 is TGTGCCAGCAGCTTAAGACTAGCGTTCGAGCAGTACTTC.

This sequence joins TRBV9 and TRBJ2-3; D gene unclear. V was shortened by 2 bases and J by 6 bases, with 7 bases between the two germline ends. The germline gives CDR1 SGDLS, CDR2 YYNGEE. This CDR3 has 12 residues. DNA for the CDR3: TGTGCCAGCAGCGTGTCCCAGGATACGCAGTATTTT. Its protein is CASSVSQDTQYF.

CDR3 sequence: CASSRQVQGYEQYF. CDR3 DNA sequence: TGTGCCAGCAGCCGCCAAGTACAGGGTTACGAGCAGTACTTC. J is TRBJ2-7 and V is TRBV7-8; possibly TRBD1 for D (6 bases). V was shortened by 5 bases and J by 4 bases, with 15 bases between the two germline ends. The CDR3 has 14 amino acids. Looked up from germline, CDR1 is SGHVS and CDR2 is FQNEAQ.

This chain uses TRBV30 with TRBJ1-1; 8 positions match TRBD1. With V trimmed by 4 bases and J by 0 bases, 7 bases remained unmatched. The CDR3 runs 15 residues. CDR1 GTSNPN and CDR2 SVGIG come from the germline V gene (reference sequence). CDR3 nucleotides: TGTGCCTGGACGAGGGCAGGGGGCCTGAACACTGAAGCTTTCTTT. Residues: CAWTRAGGLNTEAFF.

The chain is built from TRBV6-1 and TRBJ2-7; 7 bases fit TRBD1. CDR1 MNHNS and CDR2 SASEGT come from the germline V gene. CDR3 length: 14 amino acids. V shed 5 bases, J shed 1 base, and the junction held 5 bases outside the gene matches. The CDR3 nucleotides are TGTGCCAGCAGTACCCCGACAGGGTCCTACGAGCAGTACTTC. Translation: CASSTPTGSYEQYF.

The V call is TRBV11-3, the J call TRBJ1-2; 7 nucleotides line up with TRBD1. Germline lookup yields CDR1 SGHNT and CDR2 YENEEA. With 5 bases clipped from V and 1 base from J, the junction kept 7 bases outside the gene matches. CDR3 length: 15 amino acids. In DNA, the CDR3 is TGTGCCAGCAGCCGGGGGACAGAAAATAACTATGGCTACACCTTC. Translation gives CASSRGTENNYGYTF.

This chain connects TRBV30 to TRBJ1-2, with a possible D match to TRBD1 (6 bases). Germline-derived CDR1 and CDR2 are GTSNPN and SVGIG (reference sequence). Trimming took 4 bases from V and 1 from J, leaving 16 bases between them. This CDR3 comprises 15 residues. CDR3 protein: CAWTKTGHNNYGYTF. As DNA, the CDR3 is TGTGCCTGGACGAAGACAGGCCATAATAACTATGGCTACACCTTC. The full variable domain, in which reference TRBV30 and TRBJ1-2 provide the parts outside the CDR3, is SQTIHQWPATLVQPVGSPLSLECTVEGTSNPNLYWYRQAAGRGLQLLFYSVGIGQISSEVPQNLSASRPQDRQFILSSKKLLLSDSGFYLCAWTKTGHNNYGYTFGSGTRLTVV.

This clone has just a few counts. The chain links TRBV6-1 to TRBJ2-7, with 13 bases identical to TRBD2. The V gene's germline CDR1 is MNHNS and CDR2 SASEGT. V was pared by 7 bases and J by 9 bases, with 9 bases of the junction left unmatched. There are 14 residues in the CDR3. The CDR3 coding sequence is TGTGCCAGCACCATGACTAGCGGGGGGACCGGGCAGTACTTC. Encoded protein: CASTMTSGGTGQYF.

Only a few counts were recorded for this clone. The chain employs TRBV10-3 and TRBJ2-7, with D perhaps matching TRBD2 (5 bases). The CDR3 runs 15 residues. Germline CDR1 is ENHRY and CDR2 is SYGVKD. The V gene lost 4 bases and the J gene lost 3 bases, with 16 bases spanning the gap. The CDR3 DNA is TGTGCCATCAGTGCTCCGGGGTCGGGATACTACGAGCAGTACTTC. Translated: CAISAPGSGYYEQYF.

The CDR3 coding sequence is TGTGCCAGCAGTGATAGCACTGAAGCTTTCTTT. Amino acids: CASSDSTEAFF. The chain links TRBV25-1 to TRBJ1-1, with D uncertain. Germline CDR1 and CDR2: MGHDK and SYGVNS. V was trimmed by 3 bases and J by 4 bases, leaving 3 bases between them. The CDR3 is made up of 11 amino acids.

The gene calls are TRBV19 and TRBJ2-1, with 9 bases lining up with TRBD2. Germline V CDR1 and CDR2: LNHDA, SQIVND (reference sequence). The CDR3 is 15 residues long. V dropped 3 bases and J dropped 1; count of bases not matched to a gene: 1. DNA of the CDR3: TGTGCCAGTAGTATCGGACTAGCGTCCTACAATGAGCAGTTCTTC. The encoded protein is CASSIGLASYNEQFF.

This clone was found once. The J gene is TRBJ1-3, the V gene TRBV5-5; TRBD1 is a possible D gene (6 bases). V was cut by 1 base and J by 3 bases, with 17 bases left in between. The CDR3 loop spans 17 amino acids. Looked up from germline, CDR1 is SGHKS and CDR2 is YYEKEE (reference sequence). CDR3 DNA sequence: TGTGCCAGCAGCTTGTGGACAGTACCCCTGGGTGGAAACACCATATATTTT. As protein: CASSLWTVPLGGNTIYF.

This clone was picked up one time. The CDR3 region has the DNA TGTGCCAGCAGCAATCACGTTAACAGGGACACTGAAGCTTTCTTT. Its translation is CASSNHVNRDTEAFF. The chain uses TRBV21-1 and TRBJ1-1; the DNA was not used to check the table's D call, TRBD1. TRBV21-1 is listed as a pseudogene. The CDR3 has 15 amino acids.

The J gene is TRBJ2-7, the V gene TRBV4-2; the D gene is possibly TRBD1 (5 bases). This CDR3 comprises 16 residues. V shed 2 bases and J shed 1 base, with 15 bases lying between them. Germline V lookup: CDR1 LGHNA, CDR2 YNFKEQ. The CDR3 is CASSQSARQTSYEQYF. CDR3 bases: TGTGCCAGCAGCCAATCGGCCCGACAGACTTCCTACGAGCAGTACTTC.

This clone appeared a few times. This chain uses TRBV4-3 with TRBJ1-6; the D gene is possibly TRBD1 (5 bases). This CDR3 spans 12 amino acids. Germline values: CDR1 LGHNA, CDR2 YSLEER. Trimming took 0 bases from V and 14 from J, leaving 8 bases between them. The CDR3 sequence is CASSQEGRTLHF. The CDR3 DNA sequence: TGCGCCAGCAGCCAAGAGGGGCGTACCCTCCACTTT.

This clone showed up just a few times. The J gene is TRBJ1-4, the V gene TRBV6-1; D possibly corresponds to TRBD1 (5 bases). Deletions cut 7 bases from V and 7 bases from J, with 16 bases between. Germline V lookup: CDR1 MNHNS, CDR2 SASEGT. There are 14 residues in the CDR3. The CDR3: CASIAGDRGEKLFF. The CDR3 DNA sequence: TGTGCCAGCATAGCGGGGGATCGGGGTGAAAAACTGTTTTTT.

The rearrangement joins TRBV5-1 to TRBJ2-1; a possible D gene is TRBD2 (6 bases). CDR3 size: 16 residues. Deletions cut 2 bases from V and 1 base from J, with 13 bases between. Germline V gene lookup returns CDR1 SGHRS and CDR2 YFSETQ. CDR3 coding DNA: TGCGCCAGCAGCTTCCGGGGGATTAGGTCCTACAATGAGCAGTTCTTC. The encoded protein is CASSFRGIRSYNEQFF.